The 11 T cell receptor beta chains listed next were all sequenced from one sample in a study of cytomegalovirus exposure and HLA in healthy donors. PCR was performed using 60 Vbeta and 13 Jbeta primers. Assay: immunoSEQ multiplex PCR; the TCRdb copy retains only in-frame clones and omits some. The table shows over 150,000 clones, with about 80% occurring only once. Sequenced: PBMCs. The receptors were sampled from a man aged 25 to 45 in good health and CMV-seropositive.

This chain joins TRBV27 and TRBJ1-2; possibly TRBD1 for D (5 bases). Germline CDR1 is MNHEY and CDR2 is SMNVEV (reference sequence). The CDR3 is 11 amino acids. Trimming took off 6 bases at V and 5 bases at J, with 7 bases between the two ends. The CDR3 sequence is CASRGLYGYTF. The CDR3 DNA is TGTGCCAGCAGGGGGCTGTATGGCTACACCTTC.

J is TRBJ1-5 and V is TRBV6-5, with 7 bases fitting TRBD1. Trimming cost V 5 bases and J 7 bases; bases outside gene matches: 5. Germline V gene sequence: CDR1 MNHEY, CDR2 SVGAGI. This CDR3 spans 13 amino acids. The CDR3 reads CASSDRVGQPQHF. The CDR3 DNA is TGTGCCAGCAGTGACAGGGTTGGACAGCCCCAGCATTTT.

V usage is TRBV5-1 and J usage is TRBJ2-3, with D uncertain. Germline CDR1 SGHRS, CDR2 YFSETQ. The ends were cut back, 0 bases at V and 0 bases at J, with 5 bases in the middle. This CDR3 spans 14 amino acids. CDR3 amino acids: CASSLESSTDTQYF. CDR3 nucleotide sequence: TGCGCCAGCAGCTTGGAATCTAGCACAGATACGCAGTATTTT.

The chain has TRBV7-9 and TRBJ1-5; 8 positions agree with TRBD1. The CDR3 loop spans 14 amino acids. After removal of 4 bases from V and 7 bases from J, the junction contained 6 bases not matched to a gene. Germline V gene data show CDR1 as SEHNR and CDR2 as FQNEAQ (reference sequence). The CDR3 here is CASSSDRARQPQHF. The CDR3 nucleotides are TGTGCCAGCAGCTCGGACAGGGCGAGGCAGCCCCAGCATTTT.

This chain's CDR3 is CATSRDLALAGAYEQYF. The DNA of the CDR3 is TGTGCCACCAGCAGAGATCTGGCACTAGCGGGAGCTTACGAGCAGTACTTC. The gene calls are TRBV15 and TRBJ2-7; TRBD2 matches at 11 bases. CDR1 is LNHNV and CDR2 is YYDKDF in the germline V gene (reference sequence). The CDR3 spans 17 residues. V trimming: 0 bases; J trimming: 4 bases; junction bases outside the gene matches: 8.

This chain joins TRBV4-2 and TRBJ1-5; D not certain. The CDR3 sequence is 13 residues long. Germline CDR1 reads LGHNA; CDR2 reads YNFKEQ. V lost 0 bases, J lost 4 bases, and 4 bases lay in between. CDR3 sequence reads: CASSQDRNQPQHF. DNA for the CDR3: TGTGCCAGCAGCCAAGACAGGAATCAGCCCCAGCATTTT.

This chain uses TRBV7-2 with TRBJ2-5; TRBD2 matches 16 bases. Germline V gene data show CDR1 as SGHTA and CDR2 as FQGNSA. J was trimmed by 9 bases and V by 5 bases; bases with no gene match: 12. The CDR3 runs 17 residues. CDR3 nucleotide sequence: TGTGCCAGCAGCCCGGGACTAGCGGGAGGGGCTGGCATGGCCCAGTACTTC. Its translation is CASSPGLAGGAGMAQYF.

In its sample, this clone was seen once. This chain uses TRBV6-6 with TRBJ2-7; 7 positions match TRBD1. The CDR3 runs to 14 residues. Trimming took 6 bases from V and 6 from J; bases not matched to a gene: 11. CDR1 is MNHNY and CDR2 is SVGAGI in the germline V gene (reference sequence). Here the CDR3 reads CASSKQGRSFEQYF. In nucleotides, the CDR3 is TGTGCCAGCAGCAAACAGGGGAGATCGTTCGAGCAGTACTTC.

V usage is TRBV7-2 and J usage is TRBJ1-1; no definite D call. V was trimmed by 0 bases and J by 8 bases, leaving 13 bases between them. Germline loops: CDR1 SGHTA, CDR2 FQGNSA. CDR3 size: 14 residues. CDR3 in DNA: TGTGCCAGCAGCTTAGCGCCGGCAGCTAGAGAAGCTTTCTTT. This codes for CASSLAPAAREAFF.

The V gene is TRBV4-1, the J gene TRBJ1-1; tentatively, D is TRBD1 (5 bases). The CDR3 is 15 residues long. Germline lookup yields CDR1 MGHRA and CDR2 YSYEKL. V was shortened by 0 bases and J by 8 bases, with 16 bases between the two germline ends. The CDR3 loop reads CASSQDTSVQGEAFF. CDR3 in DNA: TGCGCCAGCAGCCAAGACACGAGCGTGCAGGGAGAAGCTTTCTTT.

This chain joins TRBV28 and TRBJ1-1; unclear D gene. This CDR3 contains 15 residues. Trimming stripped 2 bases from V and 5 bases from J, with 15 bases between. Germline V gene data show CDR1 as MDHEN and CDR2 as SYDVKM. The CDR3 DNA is TGTGCCAGCAGTTTACCCTTTCAAGGGAGGACTGAAGCTTTCTTT. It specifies CASSLPFQGRTEAFF.